This TCR beta chain came from a study of control samples from healthy donors and cancer patients. Clones were read by immunoSEQ multiplex PCR, and TCRdb kept only the in-frame ones, dropping some. This sample has 40,000 to 55,000 clones, with over 85% found just once. V lost 6 bases to trimming and J lost 0 bases, with 21 bases between them. The germline gives CDR1 LNHDA, CDR2 SQIVND (reference sequence). CDR3 length: 19 amino acids. Sequences were obtained from PBMCs. The chain recombines TRBV19 with TRBJ1-6, with a weak D call TRBD1 (6 bases). This TCR was sampled from a man in his forties with colorectal cancer. DNA of the CDR3: TGTGCCAGTAGCGCAGAAGGGGCAGGACAGAGCTCCTATAATTCACCCCTCCACTTT. Translation: CASSAEGAGQSSYNSPLHF.